Here is one T cell receptor beta chain with its context. Libraries were prepared by immunoSEQ multiplex PCR; TCRdb keeps only in-frame clonotypes and omits some of them. The sample lists 70,000 to 90,000 clones, 90% to 95% seen once, with 0.65% to 0.95% in the top ten. The data are from a study of T cell changes during pregnancy in multiple sclerosis. The CDR3 length is 17 residues. V gave up 5 bases and J gave up 0 bases; unmatched junction bases: 10. Germline V lookup: CDR1 GTSNPN, CDR2 SVGIG (reference sequence). The gene calls are TRBV30 and TRBJ2-2; 9 bases are a match to TRBD2. This sequence was found in a female donor in good health, enrolled as a control in a pregnancy study. The material was peripheral blood, obtained in the second trimester of pregnancy. CDR3 region: CAWVASSGVSNTGELFF. CDR3 sequence (DNA): TGTGCCTGGGTCGCGTCTAGCGGGGTTTCGAACACCGGGGAGCTGTTTTTT.